This TCR beta chain was observed in a study of T cells in narcolepsy. The study's findings and limits: HCRT-specific and TRIB2-specific autoreactive clonotypes appeared among same-patient CSF and blood CD4+ clonotypes. Autoreactive clone sequences were missing from some blood memory CD4+ repertoires.

The table lists this clone with a count of one. The target antigen is unknown. Other DNA sequences in the same sample also yield this CDR3. Using immunoSEQ multiplex PCR, the repertoire was profiled, and TCRdb retains in-frame clones only, with some absent. The data hold around 31,000 clones, with more than 70% observed a single time. Germline trimming cut 5 bases from V and 2 bases from J; bases unmatched to any gene: 6. The germline V gene has CDR1 MNHEY and CDR2 SVGAGI. The CDR3 is made up of 15 amino acids. The receptor's source is a human donor with narcolepsy. V and J are TRBV6-5 and TRBJ1-5; 7 bases are a match to TRBD1. Sample: CD45RA- memory CD4+ T cells from PBMCs. The CDR3 DNA reads as TGTGCCAGCAGTCCGACAGGGACGGGCAATCAGCCCCAGCATTTT. Its translation: CASSPTGTGNQPQHF.